This T cell receptor (beta chain) is from a study of regulatory T cells in long-lasting Graves disease. Study-level findings and limits: TRBV28, TRBJ1-2 and TRBJ2-5 were segments that persistent disease favored.

This clonotype appeared many times. The antigen is unknown. This CDR3 comprises 15 residues. Trimming removed 5 bases from V and 5 bases from J; junction bases left unmatched: 4. CDR1 is SGHRS, CDR2 YFSETQ, per germline. As for time point: persistent/refractory GD, antithyroid drugs over 5 years with positive TRAb. RNA extracted from PBMCs served as the sequencing template. With EDTA tubes as the receptacles, approximately 10 milliliters of peripheral blood were drawn. Arm-PCR of CDR3 regions and iRepertoire HTBI primers were used to build TCR beta libraries. TCRdb analysed the multiplex PCR reads with MiXCR anew, one entry per CDR3 protein. The data contain about 450,000 distinct CDR3 sequences, roughly a quarter of them seen just once; the ten biggest clones take up 26%.

The receptor comes from a female donor with Graves disease. This sample comprised peripheral blood mononuclear cells (PBMCs), obtained when the disease was refractory, from a patient treated with antithyroid drugs. This chain uses TRBV5-1 with TRBJ2-2; 12 bases line up with TRBD1. The CDR3 sequence: CASSSGQGATGELFF. The CDR3 DNA reads as TGCGCCAGCAGTTCGGGACAGGGGGCGACCGGGGAGCTGTTTTTT. Supplemented by reference TRBV5-1 and TRBJ2-2, the full variable domain reads KAGVTQTPRYLIKTRGQQVTLSCSPISGHRSVSWYQQTPGQGLQFLFEYFSETQRNKGNFPGRFSGRQFSNSRSEMNVSTLELGDSALYLCASSSGQGATGELFFGEGSRLTVL.